This TCR beta chain was documented in a study of T cell repertoires in cytomegalovirus infection. About the research overall: A matching HLA type, together with CMV infection, was signaled by public TCR beta signatures.

Whole-study findings and limits: There were HLA-C-restricted CMV-specific TCR beta clonotypes dominating the ex vivo response. CMV carriers with the relevant HLA were identified by cumulative public TCR beta family frequency.

The CDR3 runs 13 residues. The germline V gene has CDR1 SQVTM and CDR2 ANQGSEA. Trimming shortened V by 5 bases and J by 8 bases, and 13 bases separated the two germline ends. In TCRdb, the reads were re-called with MiXCR into one record per CDR3 protein. The sample lists around 350,000 distinct CDR3 sequences, roughly 18% seen once, with around 9.3% in the top ten. Of note for this clonotype: Its specificity is unknown.

The receptor comes from a human donor in good health (CMV status not recorded). Some clones in this sample may be carry-over from other donors' samples. V and J are TRBV29-1 and TRBJ1-6; a possible D gene is TRBD1 (5 bases). The sequencing sample was made of PBMCs. The CDR3: CSVRQTEDSPLHF. The CDR3 nucleotides are TGCAGCGTTCGACAGACTGAAGATTCACCCCTCCACTTT.